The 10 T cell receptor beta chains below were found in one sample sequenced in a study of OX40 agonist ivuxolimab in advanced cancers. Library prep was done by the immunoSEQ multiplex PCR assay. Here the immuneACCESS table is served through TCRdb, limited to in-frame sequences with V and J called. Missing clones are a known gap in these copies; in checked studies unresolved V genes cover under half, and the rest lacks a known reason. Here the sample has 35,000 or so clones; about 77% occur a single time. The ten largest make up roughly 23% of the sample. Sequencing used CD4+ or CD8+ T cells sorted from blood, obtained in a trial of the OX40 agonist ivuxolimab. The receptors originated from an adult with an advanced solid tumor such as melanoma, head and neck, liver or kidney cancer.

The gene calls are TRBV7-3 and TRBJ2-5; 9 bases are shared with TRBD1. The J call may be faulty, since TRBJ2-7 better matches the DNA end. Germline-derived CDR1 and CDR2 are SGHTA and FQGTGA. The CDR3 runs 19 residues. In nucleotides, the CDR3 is TGTGCCAGCAGCTTAAGCTTCCGGGACAGGGTTCTGTCCAGCTACGAGCAGTACTTC. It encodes CASSLSFRDRVLSSYEQYF.

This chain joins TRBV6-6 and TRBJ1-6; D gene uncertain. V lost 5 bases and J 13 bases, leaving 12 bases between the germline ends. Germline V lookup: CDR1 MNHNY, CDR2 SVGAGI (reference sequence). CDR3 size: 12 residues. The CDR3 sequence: CASSHPDPPLHF. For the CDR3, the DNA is TGTGCCAGCAGTCATCCGGACCCCCCCCTCCACTTT.

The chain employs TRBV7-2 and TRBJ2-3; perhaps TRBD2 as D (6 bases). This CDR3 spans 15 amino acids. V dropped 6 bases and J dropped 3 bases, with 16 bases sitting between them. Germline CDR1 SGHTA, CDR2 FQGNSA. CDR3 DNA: TGTGCCAGCAGTTTTAGGGACTTTCCGACAGATACGCAGTATTTT. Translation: CASSFRDFPTDTQYF. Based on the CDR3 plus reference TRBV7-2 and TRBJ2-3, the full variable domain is GAGVSQSPSNKVTEKGKDVELRCDPISGHTALYWYRQSLGQGLEFLIYFQGNSAPDKSGLPSDRFSAERTGGSVSTLTIQRTQQEDSAVYLCASSFRDFPTDTQYFGPGTRLTVL.

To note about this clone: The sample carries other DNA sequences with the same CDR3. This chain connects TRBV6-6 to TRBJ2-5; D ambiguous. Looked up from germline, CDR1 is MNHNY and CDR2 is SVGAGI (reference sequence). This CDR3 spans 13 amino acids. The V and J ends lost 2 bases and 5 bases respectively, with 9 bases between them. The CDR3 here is CASSYLGGETQYF. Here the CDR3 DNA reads TGTGCCAGCAGTTACCTCGGTGGGGAGACCCAGTACTTC.

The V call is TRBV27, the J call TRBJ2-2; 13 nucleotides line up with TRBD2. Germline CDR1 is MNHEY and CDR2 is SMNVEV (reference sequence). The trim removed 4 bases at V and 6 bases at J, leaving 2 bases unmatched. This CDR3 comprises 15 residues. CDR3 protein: CASSWTSGSAGELFF. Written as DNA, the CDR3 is TGTGCCAGCAGTTGGACTAGCGGGAGTGCCGGGGAGCTGTTTTTT.

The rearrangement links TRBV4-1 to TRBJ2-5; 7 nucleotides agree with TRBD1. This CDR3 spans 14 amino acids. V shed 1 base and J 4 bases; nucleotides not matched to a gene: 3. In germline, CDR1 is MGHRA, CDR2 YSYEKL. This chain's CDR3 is CASSQGQGVETQYF. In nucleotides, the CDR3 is TGCGCCAGCAGCCAAGGACAGGGTGTAGAGACCCAGTACTTC.

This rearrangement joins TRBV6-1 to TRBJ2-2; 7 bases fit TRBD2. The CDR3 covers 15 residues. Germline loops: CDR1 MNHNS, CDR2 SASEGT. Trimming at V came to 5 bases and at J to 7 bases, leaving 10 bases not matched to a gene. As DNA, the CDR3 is TGTGCCAGCAGTTTCCGGACTAGTCGGGGCGGGGAGCTGTTTTTT. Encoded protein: CASSFRTSRGGELFF.

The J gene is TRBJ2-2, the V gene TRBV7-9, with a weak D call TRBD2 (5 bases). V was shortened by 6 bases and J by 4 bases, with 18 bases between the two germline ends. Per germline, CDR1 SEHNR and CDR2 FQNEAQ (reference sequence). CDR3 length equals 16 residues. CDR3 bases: TGTGCCAGCAGTAAGAGGGAAGGGATAAGCACCGGGGAGCTGTTTTTT. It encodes CASSKREGISTGELFF. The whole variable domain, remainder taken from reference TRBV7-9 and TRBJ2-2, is DTGVSQNPRHKITKRGQNVTFRCDPISEHNRLYWYRQTLGQGPEFLTYFQNEAQLEKSRLLSDRFSAERPKGSFSTLEIQRTEQGDSAMYLCASSKREGISTGELFFGEGSRLTVL.

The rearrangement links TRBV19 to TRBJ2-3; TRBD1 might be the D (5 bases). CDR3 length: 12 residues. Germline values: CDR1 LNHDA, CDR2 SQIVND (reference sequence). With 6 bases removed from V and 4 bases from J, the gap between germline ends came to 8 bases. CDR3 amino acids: CASSPRADTQYF. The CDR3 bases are TGTGCCAGTAGCCCCAGGGCAGATACGCAGTATTTT. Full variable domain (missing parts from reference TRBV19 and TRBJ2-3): DGGITQSPKYLFRKEGQNVTLSCEQNLNHDAMYWYRQDPGQGLRLIYYSQIVNDFQKGDIAEGYSVSREKKESFPLTVTSAQKNPTAFYLCASSPRADTQYFGPGTRLTVL.

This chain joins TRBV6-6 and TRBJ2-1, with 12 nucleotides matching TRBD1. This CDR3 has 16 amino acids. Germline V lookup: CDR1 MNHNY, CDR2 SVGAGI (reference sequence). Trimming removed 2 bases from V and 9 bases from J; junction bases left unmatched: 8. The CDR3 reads CASSYGPGQGAGEQFF. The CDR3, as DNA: TGTGCCAGCAGTTACGGGCCGGGACAGGGGGCAGGTGAGCAGTTCTTC.